The present TCR beta chain was sequenced within a study of identical twins. Study results and caveats: Where out-of-frame alpha sequences were twin-shared, they showed excess low generation probability.

Germline V gene data show CDR1 as LGHNA and CDR2 as YNFKEQ. The CDR3 totals 16 residues. The ends lost 0 bases at V and 7 bases at J; junction bases unmatched: 6. This clonotype was seen only a few times. The target antigen is unknown. A universal primer site came from template switching; cDNA carried unique molecular identifiers. TCRdb reanalysed the 5' RACE reads using MiXCR and keeps one entry per CDR3 protein. The table records roughly 280,000 distinct CDR3 sequences, 9.5% of them present only once. The data also belong to a second study, concerning yellow fever vaccine responses in identical twins. As that report states: Vaccine T cell responses of twins reportedly seemed partly convergent and partly personalized.

This chain connects TRBV4-2 to TRBJ1-4; TRBD1 matches at 9 bases. The sequencing input was CD8+ T cells sorted from blood. The receptor's source is a woman between 18 and 29 years old in good health. CDR3 amino acids: CASSQDDGTGIEKLFF. In DNA, the CDR3 is TGTGCCAGCAGCCAAGATGACGGGACAGGGATTGAAAAACTGTTTTTT.